This passage covers 32 T cell receptor beta chains from one sample sequenced in a study of tumor and adjacent non-tumor tissue in lung cancer. The template was RNA from unsorted bulk tissue. More than 3 cm separated this lung sample from the edge of the tumor. Three rounds of nested PCR, following a modified ARM-PCR protocol, produced the TCRbeta library. A single record per CDR3 protein comes from TCRdb applying MiXCR to the multiplex PCR reads. This table holds some 80,000 distinct CDR3 sequences, approximately 78% found once. Sequenced input: distant non-tumor lung tissue. These TCRs come from a man aged 60 to 69 with non-small cell lung cancer.

This sequence joins TRBV7-9 and TRBJ2-7; 8 positions agree with TRBD1. J was trimmed by 5 bases and V by 6 bases; bases with no gene match: 6. Germline V gene sequence: CDR1 SEHNR, CDR2 FQNEAQ (reference sequence). The CDR3 runs to 13 residues. The CDR3 bases are TGTGCCAGCAGTTGGGGGACAGGCAACGAGCAGTACTTC. It yields the protein CASSWGTGNEQYF.

This clonotype was observed a single time. This CDR3 fails to terminate in the conserved phenylalanine or tryptophan, so it likely reflects a read error. The chain is built from TRBV7-9 and TRBJ2-5, with D maybe TRBD2 (6 bases). V lost 8 bases to trimming and J lost 4 bases, with 20 bases between them. Germline CDR1 SEHNR, CDR2 FQNEAQ (reference sequence). CDR3 size: 15 residues. The CDR3: CASGFSSGERETQYL. The CDR3 DNA reads as TGTGCCAGCGGTTTCTCCTCGGGAGAACGAGAGACCCAGTACCTC.

In regard to this clonotype: It is likely a read error, because the conserved phenylalanine at the end of the CDR3 is missing. This chain links TRBV11-2 with TRBJ2-3; 7 positions match TRBD1. The length of the CDR3 is 15 residues. The junction had 11 bases not matched to a gene; V was cut back by 5 bases and J by 6 bases. The V gene's germline CDR1 is SGHAT and CDR2 FQNNGV. This CDR3 reads CASSPQGQATDTQYL. The CDR3 DNA reads as TGTGCCAGCAGCCCCCAAGGACAGGCGACTGATACGCAGTATTTA.

Worth noting for this clonotype: Just one base apart from a much larger clone, this may be a read error. The chain has TRBV20-1 and TRBJ2-3; 8 bases agree with TRBD2. The CDR3 loop spans 16 amino acids. The V segment lost 3 bases and the J segment 2 bases; nucleotides outside the gene matches: 10. The germline V gene encodes CDR1 DFQATT and CDR2 SNEGSKA (reference sequence). CDR3 amino acids: CSASGSRRGDTDTQYF. DNA for the CDR3: TGCAGTGCTAGTGGGTCTCGGCGGGGGGACACAGATACGCAGTATTTT.

This chain links TRBV29-1 with TRBJ2-1; either TRBD1 or TRBD2 may fit D (5 bases each). The germline V gene has CDR1 SQVTM and CDR2 ANQGSEA. Between the trimmed V and J ends, which lost 8 bases and 7 bases, there was a span of 18 bases. CDR3 length: 13 amino acids. CDR3 DNA: TGCAGCCTTAGGGGCGGGCGGTATAATGAGCAGTTCTTC. It yields the protein CSLRGGRYNEQFF.

Of note for this clonotype: One junction end disagrees with the germline gene, perhaps due to a read error. V gene TRBV5-6 combines with J gene TRBJ1-1; the D is unclear. CDR3 length: 13 residues. Germline V lookup: CDR1 SGHDT, CDR2 YYEEEE. This CDR3 reads CASKKSGTTQAFF. The CDR3 DNA sequence: TGTGCAAGCAAAAAATCAGGCACCACTCAAGCTTTCTTT.

On this clonotype itself: The junction shows a germline mismatch at one end, possibly a read error. The chain employs TRBV12-3 or TRBV12-4 and TRBJ1-1; D unresolved. The CDR3 has 16 residues. This chain's CDR3 is CVSNLVGLGMNTEVFF. Here the CDR3 DNA reads TGTGTCAGCAATTTGGTAGGATTAGGGATGAACACTGAAGTTTTCTTT.

A note on this clonotype: Relative to the germline gene, one junction end is altered; a read error may explain this. The V call is TRBV6-2 or TRBV6-3, the J call TRBJ2-6; possible D gene TRBD1, 5 bases. The CDR3 runs to 15 residues. Per germline, CDR1 MNHEY and CDR2 SVGEGT. CDR3 sequence: CASSLTESGANILTF. In nucleotides, the CDR3 is TGTGCCAGCAGTCTGACAGAATCTGGGGCCAACATCCTGACTTTC.

In regard to this clonotype: Relative to the germline gene, one junction end is altered; a read error may explain this. The V and J genes are TRBV6-5 and TRBJ1-5; 8 nucleotides agree with TRBD1. The CDR3 covers 15 residues. Germline loops: CDR1 MNHEY, CDR2 SVGAGI. CDR3 sequence: CASNYGGQGSQPQHF. In DNA form, the CDR3 reads TGTGCCAGCAATTACGGTGGACAGGGTAGTCAGCCACAGCATTTT.

About this clonotype itself: Because it lacks the conserved phenylalanine or tryptophan at the end, this CDR3 is likely a read error. The gene calls are TRBV11-3 and TRBJ1-1; D remains unclear. Germline V gene lookup returns CDR1 SGHNT and CDR2 YENEEA. The CDR3 is made up of 13 amino acids. This chain's CDR3 is CVSSFQWNTEAFS. For the CDR3, the DNA is TGTGTCAGCAGCTTTCAGTGGAACACCGAAGCTTTCTCT.

This clonotype was seen just once. A much larger clonotype is one base distant, so this may be a read error. The rearrangement joins TRBV6-1 to TRBJ2-3, with a weak D call TRBD2 (5 bases). Germline CDR1 and CDR2: MNHNS and SASEGT. The CDR3 is 16 residues long. The CDR3 sequence is CASRPDAVPSTYTQYF. As DNA, the CDR3 is TGTGCCAGCAGGCCGGACGCCGTACCTAGCACATATACGCAGTATTTT.

A single count supports this clonotype. At one boundary the junction diverges from the germline segment, which might be a read error. The chain combines TRBV20-1 with TRBJ2-1; possibly TRBD2 for D (5 bases). The CDR3 is 15 residues long. Germline loops: CDR1 DFQATT, CDR2 SNEGSKA (reference sequence). The CDR3 here is CSPRGQAASYNEQFF. CDR3 nucleotides: TGCAGTCCTAGAGGGCAAGCAGCGTCCTACAATGAGCAGTTCTTC.

The chain joins TRBV12-3 or TRBV12-4 to TRBJ2-5; 8 nucleotides agree with TRBD2. Germline trimming cut 8 bases from V and 5 bases from J; bases unmatched to any gene: 13. The CDR3 is made up of 15 amino acids. CDR3 in DNA: TGTGCCAGCGGCCTAGGATTAGCGGGGAAGGAGACCCAGTACTTC. It yields the protein CASGLGLAGKETQYF.

This chain joins TRBV5-4 and TRBJ2-3, with 7 bases matching TRBD1. The CDR3 has 14 residues. With 7 bases clipped from V and 12 bases from J, the junction kept 17 bases outside the gene matches. The germline gives CDR1 SGHNT, CDR2 YYREEE (reference sequence). CDR3 sequence: CASGSRGYTDIQYF. Written as DNA, the CDR3 is TGTGCCAGCGGAAGCAGGGGGTACACAGATATACAGTATTTT.

Concerning this clonotype itself: The CDR3 does not end in the conserved phenylalanine or tryptophan, so this is likely a read error. The chain combines TRBV20-1 with TRBJ2-3; perhaps TRBD2 as D (5 bases). This CDR3 has 14 residues. Looked up from germline, CDR1 is DFQATT and CDR2 is SNEGSKA (reference sequence). For the CDR3, the DNA is TGCAATGCTAGCCCGGCTTCAGGCACAGATACGCAGTATGTT. Translated: CNASPASGTDTQYV.

In the case of this clonotype: A clone one base away is much larger, so this may be a read error. V gene TRBV28 combines with J gene TRBJ1-2; TRBD1 agrees at 7 bases. The length of the CDR3 is 14 residues. Germline lookup yields CDR1 MDHEN and CDR2 SYDVKM. CDR3 residues: CASSLLGQRHGYSF. Here the CDR3 DNA reads TGTGCCAGCAGTCTCTTGGGACAGAGGCATGGCTACAGCTTC.

Remarks on this clonotype: A much more abundant neighbour one base away suggests this may be a read error. The chain couples TRBV20-1 to TRBJ2-3; 8 bases map to TRBD2. J gave up 5 bases and V 0 bases, and 16 bases lay outside the gene matches. This CDR3 is 18 amino acids long. In germline, CDR1 is DFQATT, CDR2 SNEGSKA (reference sequence). The CDR3 nucleotides are TGCAGTGCTAGAGATCCACTAGCGGAGGACCTGCAGGGAGATACGCAGTATTTT. As protein: CSARDPLAEDLQGDTQYF.

Comments on this clonotype: Germline is not matched at one junction end, which may reflect a read error. The chain carries TRBV11-3 and TRBJ1-2; 10 nucleotides agree with TRBD1. The CDR3 sequence is 13 residues long. Germline V gene data show CDR1 as SGHNT and CDR2 as YENEEA. The CDR3 loop is CASSVGQGYGYVF. As DNA, the CDR3 is TGTGCCAGCAGCGTGGGACAGGGGTATGGATACGTCTTC.

As regards this clonotype: The junction departs from germline at one end; a sequencing error may be responsible. V gene TRBV12-3 or TRBV12-4 combines with J gene TRBJ1-5; 10 bases match TRBD1. The length of the CDR3 is 15 residues. In DNA form, the CDR3 reads TGTGCCAGCAGCGCGGGACAGGGGACGTATCAACCCCAACATTTT. Protein product: CASSAGQGTYQPQHF.

This clonotype was observed once. The chain uses TRBV6-2 or TRBV6-3 and TRBJ2-1, with D perhaps matching TRBD2 (6 bases). Germline-derived CDR1 and CDR2 are MNHEY and SVGEGT. Trimming removed 8 bases at V and 7 bases at J, with 21 bases between. The CDR3 runs to 15 residues. The chain's CDR3 is CASRRPSAHMNEQFF. In DNA form, the CDR3 reads TGTGCCAGCCGAAGGCCTAGCGCCCATATGAATGAGCAGTTCTTC.

The chain employs TRBV29-1 and TRBJ2-4, with 7 positions matching TRBD2. The CDR3 length is 14 residues. With V trimmed by 7 bases and J by 10 bases, 16 bases remained unmatched. Germline lookup yields CDR1 SQVTM and CDR2 ANQGSEA. In nucleotides, the CDR3 is TGCAGCGGGGAGGGAGGGGTCTTCGGGAATATTCAGTACTTC. Amino acids: CSGEGGVFGNIQYF. Full variable domain (remainder filled in from reference TRBV29-1 and TRBJ2-4): SAVISQKPSRDICQRGTSLTIQCQVDSQVTMMFWYRQQPGQSLTLIATANQGSEATYESGFVIDKFPISRPNLTFSTLTVSNMSPEDSSIYLCSGEGGVFGNIQYFGAGTRLSVL.

The J gene is TRBJ1-1, the V gene TRBV11-3; 8 nucleotides line up with TRBD1. The length of the CDR3 is 16 residues. The germline V gene has CDR1 SGHNT and CDR2 YENEEA. The CDR3 spells CVSSLGRDRLGYQAFF. CDR3 DNA: TGTGTTAGCAGCTTAGGCCGGGACAGGCTGGGCTACCAAGCTTTCTTT.

On this clonotype itself: A read error may account for a junction end that differs from germline. The chain recombines TRBV12-5 with TRBJ2-1; TRBD2 matches 9 bases. The CDR3 covers 16 residues. Looked up from germline, CDR1 is LGHNT and CDR2 is FRNRAP. The CDR3 sequence: CASDLSPAGGNNEQFF. The CDR3, as DNA: TGTGCTAGTGATTTGTCCCCAGCGGGAGGTAACAATGAGCAGTTCTTC. Using reference TRBV12-5 and TRBJ2-1 for the parts outside the CDR3, the full variable domain is DARVTQTPRHKVTEMGQEVTMRCQPILGHNTVFWYRQTMMQGLELLAYFRNRAPLDDSGMPKDRFSAEMPDATLATLKIQPSEPRDSAVYFCASDLSPAGGNNEQFFGPGTRLTVL.

With respect to this clonotype: A junction boundary mismatches the germline segment, possibly from a read error. The rearrangement joins TRBV11-3 to TRBJ1-6; D unclear. The CDR3 is 12 amino acids. Germline loops: CDR1 SGHNT, CDR2 YENEEA. The CDR3 here is CASSDCYSPVHF. Here the CDR3 DNA reads TGTGCCAGCAGCGATTGTTATTCACCCGTCCACTTT.

The chain uses TRBV6-1 and TRBJ2-7; D is perhaps TRBD1 (5 bases). Trimming removed 2 bases from V and 6 bases from J, with 14 bases in between. CDR3 length: 14 residues. CDR1 is MNHNS and CDR2 is SASEGT in the germline V gene. CDR3 nucleotides: TGTGCCAGCAGTGAATCCCCCCAGGGTGGCGAGCAGTACGTC. It yields the protein CASSESPQGGEQYV.

This clonotype showed up many times. The chain has TRBV29-1 and TRBJ2-5; 7 nucleotides line up with TRBD2. Looked up from germline, CDR1 is SQVTM and CDR2 is ANQGSEA. This CDR3 is built from 12 residues. V shed 4 bases, J shed 5 bases, and the junction held 4 bases outside the gene matches. The CDR3 sequence is CSVAGLTETQYF. The CDR3 DNA follows: TGCAGCGTTGCGGGACTAACGGAGACCCAGTACTTC.

On this clonotype itself: The CDR3 ends on some other residue instead of the conserved phenylalanine or tryptophan, so this is likely a read error. No DNA is shown, since the ends of the CDR3 on it are uncertain; the CDR3 is the one TCRdb lists. The V call is TRBV11-3, the J call TRBJ2-2. With termini counted, the CDR3 has 13 amino acids. The germline V gene has CDR1 SGHNT and CDR2 YENEEA. The CDR3: CASSSDFRGELFL.

This sequence joins TRBV11-3 and TRBJ2-1, with D maybe TRBD2 (6 bases). This CDR3 is built from 15 residues. Per the germline V gene, CDR1 is SGHNT and CDR2 is YENEEA. Trimming removed 1 base from V and 10 bases from J, with 17 bases in between. CDR3 in amino acids: CASSLGDSGGREQFF. The CDR3 DNA is TGTGCCAGCAGCTTAGGAGATAGCGGAGGAAGGGAGCAGTTCTTC.

Points on this clonotype: At one boundary the junction diverges from the germline segment, which might be a read error. The rearrangement joins TRBV20-1 to TRBJ2-1; TRBD2 matches at 15 bases. Germline V gene sequence: CDR1 DFQATT, CDR2 SNEGSKA (reference sequence). CDR3 length: 18 amino acids. The CDR3 protein is CIAPSPGLAGGSYNVQFF. DNA for the CDR3: TGCATTGCTCCCTCTCCGGGACTAGCGGGAGGCTCCTACAATGTGCAGTTCTTC.

Concerning this clonotype itself: The junction and the germline gene differ at one end; a read error may be behind it. The V and J genes are TRBV11-3 and TRBJ2-7; 7 bases fit TRBD2. Germline lookup yields CDR1 SGHNT and CDR2 YENEEA. This CDR3 spans 15 amino acids. This CDR3 reads CASGLVTGGYYEQYF. DNA of the CDR3: TGTGCCAGCGGCTTAGTGACGGGGGGATACTACGAGCAGTACTTC.

About this clonotype: Relative to the germline gene, one junction end is altered; a read error may explain this. The chain combines TRBV6-1 with TRBJ1-3; D is unclear. CDR3 size: 12 residues. CDR1 and CDR2 from the germline V gene are MNHNS and SASEGT. CDR3 nucleotides: TGTGTCAGCTGGTCATGCCGAAACACCATATATTTT. Translation: CVSWSCRNTIYF.

This clonotype was seen a handful of times. A read error may produce the germline difference seen at one junction end. The chain carries TRBV28 and TRBJ2-7; weak D call: TRBD1 (6 bases). Germline lookup yields CDR1 MDHEN and CDR2 SYDVKM. The CDR3 is 13 amino acids. The CDR3 DNA reads TGTGCCAACAGTTCGTACAGGGCCTACGAGCAGTACTTC. Translated: CANSSYRAYEQYF. The full variable domain, in which reference TRBV28 and TRBJ2-7 provide the parts outside the CDR3, is DVKVTQSSRYLVKRTGEKVFLECVQDMDHENMFWYRQDPGLGLRLIYFSYDVKMKEKGDIPEGYSVSREKKERFSLILESASTNQTSMYLCANSSYRAYEQYFGPGTRLTVT.